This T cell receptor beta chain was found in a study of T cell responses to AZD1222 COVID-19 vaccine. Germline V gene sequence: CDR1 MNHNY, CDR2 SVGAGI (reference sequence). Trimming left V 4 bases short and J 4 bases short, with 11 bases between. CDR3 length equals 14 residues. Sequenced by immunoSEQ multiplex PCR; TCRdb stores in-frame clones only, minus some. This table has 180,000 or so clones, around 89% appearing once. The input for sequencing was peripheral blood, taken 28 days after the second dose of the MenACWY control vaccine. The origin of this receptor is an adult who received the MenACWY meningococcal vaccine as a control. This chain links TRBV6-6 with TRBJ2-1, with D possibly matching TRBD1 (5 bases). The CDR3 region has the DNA TGTGCCAGCAGTTCATCTCCAGGGTACAATGAGCAGTTCTTC. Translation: CASSSSPGYNEQFF.